Given below is one TCR beta chain in context. The data were obtained in a study of CD8 T cells in Susac syndrome. Random hexamers were used to reverse transcribe the RNA input (roughly 0.5 to 1 ug). TCRdb analysed the immunoSEQ multiplex PCR reads with MiXCR anew, one entry per CDR3 protein. Of approximately 140,000 distinct CDR3 sequences in the sample, around 86% were seen once. Trimming shortened V by 8 bases and J by 0 bases, and 18 bases separated the two germline ends. The germline CDR1 and CDR2 sequences are MNHEY and SMNVEV (reference sequence). CDR3 length: 16 amino acids. The origin of this receptor is a human donor with multiple sclerosis. This chain connects TRBV27 to TRBJ2-3; D not resolved. The sample was CD8+ T cells from PBMCs. Written as DNA, the CDR3 is TGTGCCAGCGGCCCCGGAAGACGGCGAAGCACAGATACGCAGTATTTT. This translates into CASGPGRRRSTDTQYF.